Reported below is one T cell receptor beta chain. Its specificity is not known. The method was immunoSEQ multiplex PCR; TCRdb's version includes in-frame clones alone and lacks a portion of them. This sample has over 400,000 clones, with 90% found just once. The CDR3 loop spans 13 amino acids. V was pared by 3 bases and J by 2 bases, with 7 bases between. CDR1 SGHDT and CDR2 YYEEEE come from the germline V gene. This sample was taken from a study of Ad26.COV2.S vaccination and SARS-CoV-2 variants. Study-level background: Among those in the COV1001 Ad26.COV2.S trial arm was the donor.

Whole-study findings and limits: Total T cell responses, in the TCR breadth and depth analyses, may have been underestimated. Vaccinees showed greater spike-specific TCR breadth than placebo recipients.

Treatment of the sample: 19 received Ad26.COV2.S at low or high dose, single or two shots; roughly five received placebo; per-sample allocation not given. Repertoires come from day 63 after the first vaccine or placebo injection. The sequencing used peripheral blood, collected in a trial of Ad26.COV2.S vaccine versus placebo. The chain is built from TRBV5-6 and TRBJ2-3; D is unclear. The TCR originated in a person aged 18 to 59 who received the Ad26.COV2.S COVID-19 vaccine or a placebo. The chain's CDR3 is CASSSSNTDTQYF. In nucleotides, the CDR3 is TGTGCCAGCAGCTCCTCAAACACAGATACGCAGTATTTT.